One and the same sample provided the 22 T cell receptor beta chains below, sequenced in a study of T cell repertoires in aging, cancer and after chemotherapy. TRB rearrangements spanning V, D and J were amplified using mixed TRB-A/B primers. In TCRdb, the multiplex PCR reads were re-called with MiXCR into one record per CDR3 protein. The sample yields a few hundred distinct CDR3 sequences, approximately 18% seen once. Amplification of TCR beta used genomic DNA extracted from peripheral blood. Sequenced: blood. All receptors derive from a human donor with a solid tumor.

This clonotype is labeled as medium-sized. This sequence joins TRBV5-1 and TRBJ2-7; 9 bases fit TRBD1. Germline V gene lookup returns CDR1 SGHRS and CDR2 YFSETQ. This CDR3 is built from 16 residues. With 3 bases clipped from V and 1 base from J, the junction kept 8 bases outside the gene matches. Written as DNA, the CDR3 is TGCGCCAGCAGCTCCCGTGGACAGGGGAAATCCTACGAGCAGTACTTC. It is translated as CASSSRGQGKSYEQYF.

By frequency in the sample, this clonotype is medium-sized. V usage is TRBV9 and J usage is TRBJ2-1, with TRBD1 as a possible D gene (6 bases). The V end lost 4 bases, the J end lost 7 bases, and 18 bases lay between the germline ends. This CDR3 comprises 15 residues. Germline V CDR1 and CDR2: SGDLS, YYNGEE. CDR3 nucleotides: TGTGCCAGCAGCCCCCGGCAGGGGCAACTTAATGAGCAGTTCTTC. Translation gives CASSPRQGQLNEQFF.

The chain has TRBV29-1 and TRBJ1-1; D gene ambiguous. Trimming took 5 bases from V and 7 from J, leaving 11 bases between them. CDR1 is SQVTM, CDR2 ANQGSEA, per germline. The CDR3 consists of 11 residues. The CDR3 DNA sequence: TGCAGCGTTTTATCAGCGGGTGAAGCTTTCTTT. This gives the protein CSVLSAGEAFF.

CDR3 region: CASNMGTGTSGGDTQYF. CDR3 bases: TGTGCCTCTAATATGGGAACCGGGACTAGCGGGGGGGATACGCAGTATTTT. V usage is TRBV19 and J usage is TRBJ2-3, with 15 positions matching TRBD2. The CDR3 covers 17 residues. Germline V gene lookup returns CDR1 LNHDA and CDR2 SQIVND (reference sequence). With 11 bases clipped from V and 6 bases from J, the junction kept 15 bases outside the gene matches.

V usage is TRBV19 and J usage is TRBJ2-1; no firm D call. CDR3 size: 14 residues. Per the germline V gene, CDR1 is LNHDA and CDR2 is SQIVND (reference sequence). CDR3 sequence: CVSSISGAIGEQFF. DNA for the CDR3: TGTGTTAGTAGTATCTCAGGAGCTATTGGTGAGCAGTTCTTC. The variable domain in full, with the rest retrieved from reference TRBV19 and TRBJ2-1, is DGGITQSPKYLFRKEGQNVTLSCEQNLNHDAMYWYRQDPGQGLRLIYYSQIVNDFQKGDIAEGYSVSREKKESFPLTVTSAQKNPTAFYLCVSSISGAIGEQFFGPGTRLTVL.

CDR3 DNA: TGTGCCACCAGCGAACAGCTAGCAAGCTACAATGAGCAGTTCTTC. Residues: CATSEQLASYNEQFF. V usage is TRBV15 and J usage is TRBJ2-1, with D tentatively TRBD2 (5 bases). V was trimmed by 5 bases and J by 3 bases, leaving 14 bases between them. The germline CDR1 and CDR2 sequences are LNHNV and YYDKDF (reference sequence). This CDR3 has 15 amino acids.

This clonotype is large in the sample. The rearrangement links TRBV6-5 to TRBJ1-2; D may be TRBD1 (5 bases). CDR3 length: 15 amino acids. V was trimmed by 4 bases and J by 0 bases, leaving 12 bases between them. CDR1 and CDR2 from the germline V gene are MNHEY and SVGAGI. CDR3 nucleotide sequence: TGTGCCAGCAGTTCGGGCGGACAAGCTAACTATGGCTACACCTTC. Protein sequence: CASSSGGQANYGYTF.

This clonotype is labeled as hyperexpanded. The gene calls are TRBV7-9 and TRBJ2-7; D gene uncertain. V was pared by 10 bases and J by 2 bases, with 15 bases between. Germline V gives CDR1 SEHNR, CDR2 FQNEAQ (reference sequence). CDR3 size: 13 residues. CDR3 coding DNA: TGTGCCACCGACCCCCCCTACACCTACGAGCAGTACTTC. Translated: CATDPPYTYEQYF.

By its share, this clonotype is large. This rearrangement joins TRBV18 to TRBJ2-2; D is possibly TRBD2 (6 bases). V was shortened by 1 base and J by 0 bases, with 6 bases between the two germline ends. CDR3 length equals 15 residues. Germline CDR1 KGHSH, CDR2 LQKENI. The CDR3 bases are TGTGCCAGCTCACCACTAGCGGCGAACACCGGGGAGCTGTTTTTT. Its translation is CASSPLAANTGELFF. The complete variable domain, with remaining parts taken from reference TRBV18 and TRBJ2-2, reads NAGVMQNPRHLVRRRGQEARLRCSPMKGHSHVYWYRQLPEEGLKFMVYLQKENIIDESGMPKERFSAEFPKEGPSILRIQQVVRGDSAAYFCASSPLAANTGELFFGEGSRLTVL.

In this sample, this clonotype is large (0.1 to 1%). The chain uses TRBV5-4 and TRBJ2-3, with D maybe TRBD2 (6 bases). Per germline, CDR1 SGHNT and CDR2 YYREEE (reference sequence). Trimming took 0 bases from V and 5 from J, leaving 10 bases between them. The CDR3 has 14 residues. The CDR3 DNA follows: TGTGCCAGCAGCTTGGCCTGGAGGGGAGATACGCAGTATTTT. This gives the protein CASSLAWRGDTQYF.

This clonotype is classed as medium-sized. This rearrangement joins TRBV2 to TRBJ1-5; D gene ambiguous. The V end lost 7 bases, the J end lost 7 bases, and 17 bases lay between the germline ends. Germline V CDR1 and CDR2: SNHLY, FYNNEI. This CDR3 contains 14 residues. CDR3 residues: CASNSGGWAQPQHF. The CDR3 nucleotides read TGTGCCAGCAACTCAGGTGGGTGGGCGCAGCCCCAGCATTTT.

The chain carries TRBV5-4 and TRBJ2-1; possibly TRBD2 for D (7 bases). V lost 1 base to trimming and J lost 8 bases, with 22 bases between them. The germline V gene encodes CDR1 SGHNT and CDR2 YYREEE (reference sequence). CDR3 size: 17 residues. The CDR3 region is CASSLFGGGGRRDEQFF. The DNA for the CDR3 is TGTGCCAGCAGCTTGTTTGGGGGGGGGGGCCGAAGAGATGAGCAGTTCTTC.

This clonotype is large in the sample. V usage is TRBV20-1 and J usage is TRBJ2-3; 9 bases are a match to TRBD2. After removal of 7 bases from V and 0 bases from J, the junction contained 5 bases not matched to a gene. This CDR3 contains 14 residues. The germline gives CDR1 DFQATT, CDR2 SNEGSKA (reference sequence). The CDR3 loop reads CSGMTSGSTDTQYF. The CDR3 DNA sequence: TGCAGTGGGATGACTAGCGGTAGCACAGATACGCAGTATTTT.

Remarks on this clonotype: Just one base apart from a much larger clone, this may be a read error. The chain combines TRBV20-1 with TRBJ2-3, with D hard to call. The CDR3 consists of 16 residues. Looked up from germline, CDR1 is DFQATT and CDR2 is SNEGSKA (reference sequence). Trimming removed 2 bases from V and 1 base from J, with 16 bases in between. This CDR3 is CSARYPGPERTDTQYF. The DNA for the CDR3 is TGCAGTGCTAGATACCCAGGCCCGGAGCGCACAGATACGCAGTATTTT.

The count of this clonotype is one. This rearrangement joins TRBV19 to TRBJ2-7, with 12 bases lining up with TRBD2. The end of the DNA fits TRBJ2-1 better, so the J call may be wrong. CDR1 and CDR2 from the germline V gene are LNHDA and SQIVND (reference sequence). The CDR3 totals 14 residues. This CDR3 is CASSSPSGGAGQFF. In DNA form, the CDR3 reads TGTGCCAGTAGTAGCCCTAGCGGGGGGGCTGGGCAGTTCTTC.

This clonotype is classed as medium-sized (0.01 to 0.1%). The chain recombines TRBV12-3 or TRBV12-4 with TRBJ2-3, with 7 bases matching TRBD2. This CDR3 region has 14 residues. V gave up 3 bases and J gave up 4 bases; unmatched junction bases: 4. The CDR3 protein is CASSLARGADTQYF. DNA of the CDR3: TGTGCCAGCAGTTTGGCCCGGGGGGCAGATACGCAGTATTTT.

This clonotype qualifies as large. The CDR3: CASSYAQGAELAGPGNEQFF. CDR3 in DNA: TGTGCCAGCAGTTACGCACAGGGGGCCGAATTAGCGGGGCCGGGAAATGAGCAGTTCTTC. The chain joins TRBV6-6 to TRBJ2-1; D is perhaps TRBD1 (9 bases). Trimming pared 2 bases from V and 7 bases from J, leaving 30 bases between. Germline V CDR1 and CDR2: MNHNY, SVGAGI (reference sequence). There are 20 residues in the CDR3.

In its sample, this clonotype is large. The gene calls are TRBV6-5 and TRBJ1-1; D remains unclear. CDR1 and CDR2 (germline): MNHEY, SVGAGI. V was trimmed by 6 bases and J by 0 bases, leaving 11 bases between them. The length of the CDR3 is 14 residues. CDR3 bases: TGTGCCAGCAGCAAAAGAAGTATGAACACTGAAGCTTTCTTT. It encodes CASSKRSMNTEAFF.

J is TRBJ1-1 and V is TRBV27; 11 bases fit TRBD1. CDR3 size: 16 residues. The ends lost 5 bases at V and 1 base at J; junction bases unmatched: 6. CDR1 and CDR2 from the germline V gene are MNHEY and SMNVEV (reference sequence). CDR3 in DNA: TGTGCCAGCAGTGCGGGACAGGGGGTACCGAACACTGAAGCTTTCTTT. Its protein is CASSAGQGVPNTEAFF.

The rearrangement uses TRBV9 and TRBJ1-2; D remains unclear. The V and J ends lost 3 bases and 8 bases respectively, with 14 bases between them. This CDR3 has 13 amino acids. CDR1 is SGDLS and CDR2 is YYNGEE in the germline V gene. The CDR3 DNA reads TGTGCCAGCAGCGCAGCCCCTCAATGGGGCTACACCTTC. Translating gives CASSAAPQWGYTF.

By share, this clonotype ranks as large. The chain is built from TRBV5-4 and TRBJ1-4; TRBD1 aligns across 7 bases. The CDR3 length is 16 residues. Per the germline V gene, CDR1 is SGHNT and CDR2 is YYREEE (reference sequence). The V gene end was trimmed by 4 bases and the J gene end by 0 bases; junction bases not matched to a gene: 6. The CDR3 region is CASSDGQAATNEKLFF. CDR3 DNA sequence: TGTGCCAGCAGCGACGGACAGGCTGCAACTAATGAAAAACTGTTTTTT.

This clonotype was counted only a few times. J is TRBJ2-1 and V is TRBV2; TRBD2 aligns across 7 bases. Germline-derived CDR1 and CDR2 are SNHLY and FYNNEI. V dropped 10 bases and J dropped 2; count of bases not matched to a gene: 5. The CDR3 is 13 amino acids. The DNA of the CDR3 is TGTGCCACTTCCGGGACTACCTACAATGAGCAGTTCTTC. This translates into CATSGTTYNEQFF.